Listed here are 9 T cell receptor beta chains from one sample, sequenced in a study of immune cell composition in non-small cell lung cancer. Libraries were prepared by immunoSEQ multiplex PCR; TCRdb keeps only in-frame clonotypes and omits some of them. The repertoire holds 5,000 to 6,500 clones, around nine tenths seen once, with 6.4% in the top ten. The normal lung sample lay at least 3 cm, and maximally far, from the tumour. The sequenced sample was non-adjacent lung tissue. The receptors shown here come from a human donor with non-small cell lung cancer.

V gene TRBV29-1 combines with J gene TRBJ2-5; TRBD1 might be the D (6 bases). V was cut by 7 bases and J by 4 bases, with 19 bases left in between. The CDR3 is 14 residues long. Germline V gene data show CDR1 as SQVTM and CDR2 as ANQGSEA. DNA for the CDR3: TGCAGCGCATGTCCCAGGGGTGGGGGAGAGACCCAGTACTTC. This translates into CSACPRGGGETQYF.

The count of this clone is one. The chain employs TRBV5-1 and TRBJ2-3; D perhaps matches TRBD2 (6 bases). Trimming left V 3 bases short and J 0 bases short, with 14 bases between. Germline loops: CDR1 SGHRS, CDR2 YFSETQ. CDR3 size: 16 residues. CDR3 DNA: TGCGCCAGCAGCTCCGGGAGCTCAACTAGCACAGATACGCAGTATTTT. Translation gives CASSSGSSTSTDTQYF. The whole variable domain, remainder taken from reference TRBV5-1 and TRBJ2-3, is KAGVTQTPRYLIKTRGQQVTLSCSPISGHRSVSWYQQTPGQGLQFLFEYFSETQRNKGNFPGRFSGRQFSNSRSEMNVSTLELGDSALYLCASSSGSSTSTDTQYFGPGTRLTVL.

This chain connects TRBV27 to TRBJ2-1; a possible D gene is TRBD1 (6 bases). CDR3 length equals 14 residues. CDR1 and CDR2 from the germline V gene are MNHEY and SMNVEV (reference sequence). With 5 bases removed from V and 2 bases from J, the gap between germline ends came to 10 bases. CDR3 DNA: TGTGCCAGCAGTCCGGGACAACCCTACAATGAGCAGTTCTTC. Its translation is CASSPGQPYNEQFF.

This clone was seen a single time. The CDR3: CASSQDILSYEQYF. The CDR3 region has the DNA TGCGCCAGCAGCCAAGATATCCTCTCCTACGAGCAGTACTTC. V usage is TRBV4-3 and J usage is TRBJ2-7; D unresolved. The V and J ends lost 0 bases and 0 bases respectively, with 6 bases between them. CDR1 and CDR2 from the germline V gene are LGHNA and YSLEER. The CDR3 sequence is 14 residues long.

A single count supports this clone. V and J are TRBV5-1 and TRBJ2-1; D is unclear. Per the germline V gene, CDR1 is SGHRS and CDR2 is YFSETQ. The CDR3 is 14 residues long. V gave up 1 base and J gave up 7 bases, with 12 bases separating them. CDR3 amino acids: CASSLNVVLNEQFF. The CDR3 nucleotides read TGCGCCAGCAGCTTGAATGTAGTACTAAATGAGCAGTTCTTC.

J is TRBJ2-1 and V is TRBV2; 7 positions match TRBD2. This CDR3 contains 17 residues. Losses at the gene ends were 3 bases for V and 8 bases for J; bases not matched to a gene: 16. CDR1 and CDR2 from the germline V gene are SNHLY and FYNNEI. The DNA for the CDR3 is TGTGCCAGCAGTGAGGGGAGGCTAGCGGCATTAATAGATGAGCAGTTCTTC. Translating it yields CASSEGRLAALIDEQFF.

The rearrangement links TRBV6-5 to TRBJ2-2, with D perhaps TRBD1 (7 bases). Germline CDR1 MNHEY, CDR2 SVGAGI. The CDR3 length is 15 residues. The V end lost 5 bases, the J end lost 7 bases, and 17 bases lay between the germline ends. The CDR3 sequence: CASSTTGRSGGELFF. In DNA, the CDR3 is TGTGCCAGCAGTACGACAGGGAGGAGCGGCGGGGAGCTGTTTTTT.

Only a few counts were recorded for this clone. V gene TRBV30 combines with J gene TRBJ2-2, with TRBD2 identical over 10 bases. Per the germline V gene, CDR1 is GTSNPN and CDR2 is SVGIG (reference sequence). The CDR3 loop spans 14 amino acids. The ends lost 7 bases at V and 1 base at J; junction bases unmatched: 3. This CDR3 reads CASGLAVNTGELFF. The CDR3 DNA sequence: TGTGCCTCCGGACTAGCGGTGAACACCGGGGAGCTGTTTTTT.

The chain combines TRBV5-1 with TRBJ1-1; tentative D call: TRBD1 (5 bases). The CDR3 is 15 amino acids. Germline-derived CDR1 and CDR2 are SGHRS and YFSETQ. The V gene lost 0 bases and the J gene lost 3 bases, with 12 bases spanning the gap. Here the CDR3 DNA reads TGCGCCAGCAGCTTGGAATGGGTAGGGGACACTGAAGCTTTCTTT. Residues: CASSLEWVGDTEAFF. The variable domain in full, with the rest retrieved from reference TRBV5-1 and TRBJ1-1, is KAGVTQTPRYLIKTRGQQVTLSCSPISGHRSVSWYQQTPGQGLQFLFEYFSETQRNKGNFPGRFSGRQFSNSRSEMNVSTLELGDSALYLCASSLEWVGDTEAFFGQGTRLTVV.